A single sample gave rise to the 19 T cell receptor beta chains below, sequenced in a study of T cell responses to AZD1222 COVID-19 vaccine. Sequenced by immunoSEQ multiplex PCR; TCRdb stores in-frame clones only, minus some. The table includes more than 80,000 clones, approximately 84% detected once. The source was peripheral blood, collected on day 0 of AZD1222 vaccination. Receptor source: an adult in good health.

The chain couples TRBV12-3 or TRBV12-4 to TRBJ2-7; no clear D. Between the trimmed V and J ends, which lost 3 bases and 5 bases, there was a span of 11 bases. The CDR3 extends over 13 amino acids. CDR3 residues: CASSLARTNEQYF. CDR3 nucleotides: TGTGCCAGCAGTTTGGCCCGGACCAACGAGCAGTACTTC.

This chain links TRBV3-1 (or the pseudogene TRBV3-2) with TRBJ1-1; D is perhaps TRBD1 (5 bases). CDR3 size: 13 residues. V gave up 4 bases and J gave up 8 bases, with 14 bases separating them. From germline, CDR1 is LGHDT and CDR2 YNNKEL (reference sequence). CDR3 sequence: CASSRLGQTEAFF. The CDR3 bases are TGTGCCAGCAGCCGCTTGGGGCAGACCGAAGCTTTCTTT.

The rearrangement joins TRBV25-1 to TRBJ2-2; 9 bases line up with TRBD2. Germline V CDR1 and CDR2: MGHDK, SYGVNS. There are 14 residues in the CDR3. J gave up 6 bases and V 8 bases, and 7 bases lay outside the gene matches. The CDR3 nucleotides read TGTGCCAGCCTAATAGCGGGAGTCGCCGGGGAGCTGTTTTTT. Protein sequence: CASLIAGVAGELFF.

The chain recombines TRBV7-9 with TRBJ1-1, with a possible D match to TRBD1 (5 bases). V was cut by 5 bases and J by 0 bases, with 16 bases left in between. Germline V CDR1 and CDR2: SEHNR, FQNEAQ (reference sequence). The CDR3 is 16 residues long. The CDR3 DNA is TGTGCCAGCAGCGCGATAAACCCGGGACTGAACACTGAAGCTTTCTTT. It translates to CASSAINPGLNTEAFF.

The V and J genes are TRBV5-1 and TRBJ1-1, with D maybe TRBD1 (5 bases). Germline-derived CDR1 and CDR2 are SGHRS and YFSETQ. The germline V and J ends were trimmed by 0 bases and 4 bases, with 7 bases remaining between them. This CDR3 region has 13 residues. The CDR3 nucleotides read TGCGCCAGCAGCTTGGAGGGGAGCACTGAAGCTTTCTTT. As protein: CASSLEGSTEAFF.

V and J are TRBV5-1 and TRBJ2-5; 7 bases map to TRBD2. The length of the CDR3 is 15 residues. CDR1 is SGHRS and CDR2 is YFSETQ in the germline V gene. The trim removed 5 bases at V and 4 bases at J, leaving 11 bases unmatched. The CDR3, as DNA: TGCGCCAGCAGGGGGGAGCGGGGACCGTCAGAGACCCAGTACTTC. Protein product: CASRGERGPSETQYF. The variable domain in full, completed from reference TRBV5-1 and TRBJ2-5, reads KAGVTQTPRYLIKTRGQQVTLSCSPISGHRSVSWYQQTPGQGLQFLFEYFSETQRNKGNFPGRFSGRQFSNSRSEMNVSTLELGDSALYLCASRGERGPSETQYFGPGTRLLVL.

This chain links TRBV29-1 with TRBJ2-5; TRBD1 matches 7 bases. The CDR3 is made up of 13 amino acids. J was trimmed by 4 bases and V by 5 bases; bases with no gene match: 7. From germline, CDR1 is SQVTM and CDR2 ANQGSEA. The chain's CDR3 is CSVSWDSGETQYF. The CDR3 DNA follows: TGCAGCGTTAGCTGGGACAGCGGAGAGACCCAGTACTTC.

CDR3 nucleotides: TGTGCCAGCACCTCCGGGGCAGGGGGCTACACCTTC. This encodes CASTSGAGGYTF. The chain has TRBV9 and TRBJ1-2, with D perhaps matching TRBD1 (5 bases). This CDR3 has 12 amino acids. Germline CDR1 and CDR2: SGDLS and YYNGEE. With 6 bases removed from V and 8 bases from J, the gap between germline ends came to 14 bases. Drawing the rest from reference TRBV9 and TRBJ1-2, the complete variable domain is DSGVTQTPKHLITATGQRVTLRCSPRSGDLSVYWYQQSLDQGLQFLIQYYNGEERAKGNILERFSAQQFPDLHSELNLSSLELGDSALYFCASTSGAGGYTFGSGTRLTVV.

The J gene is TRBJ2-1, the V gene TRBV6-4; D may be TRBD1 (5 bases). Germline V CDR1 and CDR2: MRHNA, SNTAGT. The CDR3 loop spans 14 amino acids. V gave up 2 bases and J gave up 4 bases, with 9 bases separating them. This CDR3 is CASSDGNRYNEQFF. Here the CDR3 DNA reads TGTGCCAGCAGTGACGGGAACAGGTACAATGAGCAGTTCTTC.

The V call is TRBV7-2, the J call TRBJ1-4; D is perhaps TRBD1 (5 bases). Germline CDR1 is SGHTA and CDR2 is FQGNSA. The CDR3 has 14 residues. The V end lost 4 bases, the J end lost 4 bases, and 10 bases lay between the germline ends. In DNA, the CDR3 is TGTGCCAGCAGCTCGGGACCCAATAATGAAAAACTGTTTTTT. Its translation: CASSSGPNNEKLFF.

This chain uses TRBV5-1 with TRBJ2-1, with 15 bases matching TRBD2. Unmatched junction bases numbered 11, after V lost 4 bases and J lost 9 bases. This CDR3 is 17 amino acids long. Per the germline V gene, CDR1 is SGHRS and CDR2 is YFSETQ. This chain's CDR3 is CASSPARTSGGASEQFF. The CDR3 DNA reads TGCGCCAGCAGCCCGGCCCGGACTAGCGGGGGGGCAAGTGAGCAGTTCTTC.

This clone was seen a few times. The chain combines TRBV5-4 with TRBJ2-3, with 13 bases fitting TRBD2. The germline CDR1 and CDR2 sequences are SGHNT and YYREEE (reference sequence). The trim removed 2 bases at V and 6 bases at J, leaving 6 bases unmatched. This CDR3 spans 16 amino acids. The CDR3 nucleotides read TGTGCCAGCAGCTTTCGGACTAGCGGGAGTGGGGATACGCAGTATTTT. Residues: CASSFRTSGSGDTQYF.

The chain has TRBV7-9 and TRBJ1-1; 10 nucleotides line up with TRBD1. CDR1 SEHNR and CDR2 FQNEAQ come from the germline V gene (reference sequence). This CDR3 is 15 amino acids long. V shed 5 bases and J 4 bases; nucleotides not matched to a gene: 7. As DNA, the CDR3 is TGTGCCAGCAGCACGCCGGGACAGGGGTCCACTGAAGCTTTCTTT. Protein product: CASSTPGQGSTEAFF.

J is TRBJ2-3 and V is TRBV19; the D gene is possibly TRBD2 (7 bases). Between the trimmed V and J ends, which lost 6 bases and 0 bases, there was a span of 13 bases. Per germline, CDR1 LNHDA and CDR2 SQIVND (reference sequence). The CDR3 sequence is 15 residues long. CDR3 sequence reads: CASSDRGASTDTQYF. The CDR3 DNA sequence: TGTGCCAGTAGCGATCGGGGGGCCAGCACAGATACGCAGTATTTT.

The chain employs TRBV6-1 and TRBJ2-2; 9 bases agree with TRBD1. CDR3 size: 15 residues. With 3 bases clipped from V and 5 bases from J, the junction kept 4 bases outside the gene matches. Germline V gene lookup returns CDR1 MNHNS and CDR2 SASEGT. The CDR3, as DNA: TGTGCCAGCAGTGAGGGGACAGGGCAGACCGGGGAGCTGTTTTTT. It encodes CASSEGTGQTGELFF.

The V and J genes are TRBV6-1 and TRBJ1-2; D gene ambiguous. The V end was cut by 2 bases, the J end by 4 bases, with 14 bases between. This CDR3 spans 15 amino acids. Germline V CDR1 and CDR2: MNHNS, SASEGT. The CDR3 spells CASSESGGGAYGYTF. In DNA, the CDR3 is TGTGCCAGCAGTGAAAGTGGAGGAGGAGCCTATGGCTACACCTTC.

The V and J genes are TRBV19 and TRBJ2-1; TRBD1 agrees at 12 bases. V was clipped by 6 bases and J by 9 bases; unmatched bases: 6. This CDR3 spans 14 amino acids. Germline assignment: CDR1 LNHDA and CDR2 SQIVND (reference sequence). This CDR3 reads CASSRDRGLFEQFF. The CDR3 DNA is TGTGCCAGTAGCCGGGACAGGGGGCTTTTTGAGCAGTTCTTC.

The chain couples TRBV5-1 to TRBJ1-1, with 7 bases lining up with TRBD1. Germline-derived CDR1 and CDR2 are SGHRS and YFSETQ. Trimming at V came to 5 bases and at J to 1 base, leaving 5 bases not matched to a gene. The CDR3 spans 14 residues. CDR3 sequence reads: CASSTSGGNTEAFF. The CDR3, as DNA: TGCGCCAGCAGTACGTCAGGGGGGAACACTGAAGCTTTCTTT.

The V call is TRBV25-1, the J call TRBJ2-3; D is undetermined. Trimming pared 9 bases from V and 0 bases from J, leaving 13 bases between. CDR3 length: 14 residues. Germline V gene sequence: CDR1 MGHDK, CDR2 SYGVNS. The CDR3 DNA reads TGTGCCAGTACTTCTAGAACTAGCACAGATACGCAGTATTTT. It specifies CASTSRTSTDTQYF.